The 14 T cell receptor beta chains presented below share a single source sample, sequenced in a study of blood T cell repertoires in COVID-19. Clones were read by immunoSEQ multiplex PCR, and TCRdb kept only the in-frame ones, dropping some. The table records over 250,000 clones, 80% to 90% of them present only once. The sequenced sample consisted of peripheral blood. The receptor set was obtained from a woman between 65 and 79 years old with COVID-19, enrolled during active disease.

This chain links TRBV6-5 with TRBJ2-7, with TRBD2 identical over 11 bases. Germline V gives CDR1 MNHEY, CDR2 SVGAGI. The CDR3 sequence is 15 residues long. V gave up 6 bases and J gave up 3 bases; unmatched junction bases: 7. The CDR3 sequence: CASRPTGTSGYEQYF. CDR3 DNA sequence: TGTGCCAGCAGACCCACCGGGACTAGCGGCTACGAGCAGTACTTC.

This chain links TRBV19 with TRBJ2-7, with 10 positions matching TRBD1. Unmatched junction bases numbered 8, after V lost 4 bases and J lost 8 bases. This CDR3 is 14 amino acids long. The germline V gene has CDR1 LNHDA and CDR2 SQIVND (reference sequence). The CDR3 loop reads CASSTRDRGGKQYF. The CDR3 region has the DNA TGTGCCAGTAGTACTCGGGACAGGGGAGGAAAGCAGTACTTC.

This chain connects TRBV30 to TRBJ1-6; D not resolved. Germline CDR1 is GTSNPN and CDR2 is SVGIG (reference sequence). This CDR3 contains 15 residues. Trimming took off 3 bases at V and 0 bases at J, with 9 bases between the two ends. CDR3: CAWRSSGSYNSPLHF. The CDR3 DNA sequence: TGTGCCTGGAGGTCCTCGGGCTCCTATAATTCACCCCTCCACTTT.

DNA for the CDR3: TGCGCCAGCGCCCGACAGGATCCGTCTGGGGCCAACGTCCTGACTTTC. Its protein is CASARQDPSGANVLTF. The chain joins TRBV5-1 to TRBJ2-6; D is possibly TRBD1 (6 bases). V dropped 7 bases and J dropped 1 base, with 15 bases sitting between them. The CDR3 covers 16 residues. Germline V lookup: CDR1 SGHRS, CDR2 YFSETQ.

The chain combines TRBV9 with TRBJ2-3, with TRBD2 matching 8 bases. This CDR3 has 16 amino acids. Looked up from germline, CDR1 is SGDLS and CDR2 is YYNGEE. V dropped 1 base and J dropped 0; count of bases not matched to a gene: 4. The CDR3, as DNA: TGTGCCAGCAGCGTATCCGGGAGGGCGAGCACAGATACGCAGTATTTT. It codes for CASSVSGRASTDTQYF.

V usage is TRBV27 and J usage is TRBJ2-7, with D maybe TRBD2 (6 bases). Germline CDR1 is MNHEY and CDR2 is SMNVEV (reference sequence). The CDR3 length is 14 residues. Trimming took 10 bases from V and 5 from J, leaving 21 bases between them. CDR3 region: CATSTLAGRNEQYF. For the CDR3, the DNA is TGTGCCACCTCTACGTTGGCAGGGAGGAACGAGCAGTACTTC.

The chain is built from TRBV11-3 and TRBJ2-4, with D perhaps matching TRBD2 (5 bases). Germline V gene sequence: CDR1 SGHNT, CDR2 YENEEA. The V and J ends lost 3 bases and 0 bases respectively, with 12 bases between them. The CDR3 consists of 16 residues. The CDR3 loop reads CASSFLSGRAKNIQYF. The CDR3 nucleotides read TGTGCCAGCAGCTTTCTGAGCGGAAGAGCCAAAAACATTCAGTACTTC.

The CDR3 bases are TGTGCCAGCAGTGGACAGGGGGAAGGTTCACCCCTCCACTTT. Encoded protein: CASSGQGEGSPLHF. This sequence joins TRBV2 and TRBJ1-6; 9 positions match TRBD1. V shed 4 bases, J shed 9 bases, and the junction held 4 bases outside the gene matches. CDR3 size: 14 residues. The germline CDR1 and CDR2 sequences are SNHLY and FYNNEI.

The V and J genes are TRBV19 and TRBJ1-1, with 8 bases that match TRBD1. Germline V gene sequence: CDR1 LNHDA, CDR2 SQIVND (reference sequence). The CDR3 spans 16 residues. V lost 3 bases to trimming and J lost 2 bases; unmatched junction nucleotides: 8. CDR3 nucleotide sequence: TGTGCCAGTAGTATTGGCCAGGGGGCCCCAAACACTGAAGCTTTCTTT. Residues: CASSIGQGAPNTEAFF.

This clone has just a few counts. The rearrangement links TRBV7-9 to TRBJ2-7; D remains unclear. The germline CDR1 and CDR2 sequences are SEHNR and FQNEAQ (reference sequence). Trimming removed 3 bases from V and 1 base from J, with 10 bases in between. The CDR3 contains 14 residues. CDR3 sequence reads: CASSLRQDSYEQYF. The CDR3 DNA is TGTGCCAGCAGCTTGCGTCAGGATTCCTACGAGCAGTACTTC.

V and J are TRBV5-5 and TRBJ1-5; tentative D call: TRBD1 (5 bases). This CDR3 has 15 residues. Trimming pared 0 bases from V and 4 bases from J, leaving 11 bases between. Germline V gene sequence: CDR1 SGHKS, CDR2 YYEKEE (reference sequence). CDR3 amino acids: CASSLGAGGNQPQHF. In DNA form, the CDR3 reads TGTGCCAGCAGCTTGGGCGCGGGGGGAAATCAGCCCCAGCATTTT.

The J gene is TRBJ2-2, the V gene TRBV6-4; tentatively, D is TRBD1 (5 bases). Per germline, CDR1 MRHNA and CDR2 SNTAGT. The length of the CDR3 is 15 residues. V was cut by 2 bases and J by 1 base, with 8 bases left in between. CDR3 amino acids: CASSDGAGNTGELFF. CDR3 nucleotide sequence: TGTGCCAGCAGTGACGGGGCAGGGAACACCGGGGAGCTGTTTTTT.

This sequence joins TRBV28 and TRBJ1-1; TRBD1 might be the D (6 bases). Germline CDR1 reads MDHEN; CDR2 reads SYDVKM. With 5 bases removed from V and 0 bases from J, the gap between germline ends came to 13 bases. The CDR3 sequence is 15 residues long. The CDR3 sequence is CASSALDRMNTEAFF. DNA of the CDR3: TGTGCCAGCAGTGCATTAGACAGGATGAACACTGAAGCTTTCTTT.

Only one count was recorded for this clone. The chain uses TRBV18 and TRBJ2-7; D gene unclear. The V end was cut by 5 bases, the J end by 4 bases, with 6 bases between. Germline loops: CDR1 KGHSH, CDR2 LQKENI. CDR3 length: 11 residues. The CDR3 DNA reads TGTGCCAGCTCAGTCGAGTACGAGCAGTACTTC. It is translated as CASSVEYEQYF.